A selection of T cell receptor beta chains follows, all from one sample in a study of T cell responses to AZD1222 COVID-19 vaccine. Repertoires were generated with immunoSEQ multiplex PCR, while TCRdb's copy carries only in-frame clones and drops some. Found here are roughly 200,000 clones, about 93% of them singletons; the top ten hold around 1%. This specimen was peripheral blood, taken 28 days after the second dose of the MenACWY control vaccine. The receptor source for this set is an adult who received the MenACWY meningococcal vaccine as a control. CDR3s include the opening cysteine and the closing phenylalanine or tryptophan. The D gene is left open where the match is weak. Not all rows give a size; the values are once, few, many and, for expanded clones, a class.

V	D	J	size	CDR3	DNA
TRBV19	TRBD1	TRBJ1-5	once	CASSSPDRAGNQPQHF	TGTGCCAGTAGTAGTCCCGACAGGGCTGGCAATCAGCCCCAGCATTTT
TRBV5-1	-	TRBJ2-1	-	CASSLAGRLRSYNEQFF	TGCGCCAGCAGCTTGGCAGGCCGGTTAAGGTCCTACAATGAGCAGTTCTTC
TRBV5-1	-	TRBJ2-1	-	CASSLTANSYNEQFF	TGCGCCAGCAGCTTGACAGCGAACTCCTACAATGAGCAGTTCTTC
TRBV11-2	TRBD2	TRBJ2-6	-	CASSLGGSSGANVLTF	TGTGCCAGCAGCTTGGGGGGGAGCTCTGGGGCCAACGTCCTGACTTTC
TRBV6-2/TRBV6-3	TRBD1	TRBJ2-5	-	CASSTRTGVFQETQYF	TGTGCCAGCAGTACAAGGACAGGGGTCTTTCAAGAGACCCAGTACTTC
TRBV20-1	TRBD2	TRBJ2-3	-	CSASTAPAGVIPHTQYF	TGCAGTGCCAGTACCGCTCCAGCGGGGGTTATCCCCCATACGCAGTATTTT
TRBV11-2	TRBD1	TRBJ1-2	-	CASSRRSGTGVNDYTF	TGTGCCAGCAGCCGGCGGTCCGGGACAGGGGTTAATGACTACACCTTC
TRBV2	-	TRBJ2-7	-	CASRSYEQYF	TGTGCCAGCAGATCCTACGAGCAGTACTTC
TRBV30	-	TRBJ1-5	-	CAWSPNSNQPQHF	TGTGCCTGGAGTCCTAATAGCAATCAGCCCCAGCATTTT
TRBV18	TRBD2	TRBJ2-7	once	CATTGSGGYEQYF	TGTGCCACCACTGGTAGCGGGGGCTACGAGCAGTACTTC
TRBV18	-	TRBJ1-1	-	CASSPGRETEAFF	TGTGCCAGCTCACCTGGTAGGGAGACTGAAGCTTTCTTT
TRBV28	TRBD1	TRBJ1-3	once	CASDTPGGTGNTIYF	TGTGCCAGCGATACACCAGGGGGAACTGGAAACACCATATATTTT
TRBV3-1/TRBV3-2	-	TRBJ1-6	-	CASSQAGQGNSPLHF	TGTGCCAGCAGCCAAGCCGGGCAGGGGAATTCACCCCTCCACTTT
TRBV10-1	-	TRBJ2-3	once	CASSERAGPSTDTQYF	TGCGCCAGCAGTGAGAGGGCGGGTCCTAGCACAGATACGCAGTATTTT
TRBV2	-	TRBJ2-3	-	CASSVGTSTDTQYF	TGTGCCAGCAGCGTTGGGACTTCCACAGATACGCAGTATTTT
TRBV11-2	TRBD2	TRBJ2-5	-	CASSSLILAGGQETQYF	TGTGCCAGCAGCTCGCTCATCCTAGCGGGGGGGCAGGAGACCCAGTACTTC
TRBV6-5	-	TRBJ2-5	-	CASSLDRETQYF	TGTGCCAGCAGCCTCGACAGAGAGACCCAGTACTTC
TRBV2	-	TRBJ1-5	-	CASSGTQFNQPQHF	TGTGCCAGCAGTGGCACACAATTCAATCAGCCCCAGCATTTT
TRBV19	TRBD1	TRBJ1-3	-	CASSRTGGRGNTIYF	TGTGCCAGTAGCCGGACAGGGGGCCGCGGAAACACCATATATTTT
TRBV4-1	-	TRBJ2-7	-	CASSQEEGDSYEQYF	TGCGCCAGCAGCCAAGAGGAGGGGGACTCCTACGAGCAGTACTTC
TRBV5-1	-	TRBJ1-1	-	CASSLGDNAEAFF	TGCGCCAGCAGCTTGGGGGACAATGCTGAAGCTTTCTTT
TRBV10-3	-	TRBJ1-2	few	CAISDPRVTRGYGYTF	TGTGCCATCAGTGACCCCAGGGTAACTCGGGGCTATGGCTACACCTTC
TRBV7-9	-	TRBJ1-2	-	CASSLGGLGNRYGYTF	TGTGCCAGCAGCTTAGGAGGGCTTGGTAACCGCTATGGCTACACCTTC
TRBV6-1	-	TRBJ1-2	-	CASSESWTDYPLYGYTF	TGTGCCAGCAGTGAAAGTTGGACAGACTACCCTCTCTATGGCTACACCTTC
TRBV7-9	-	TRBJ2-7	-	CASRDKTSYEQYF	TGTGCCAGCAGGGATAAAACTTCCTACGAGCAGTACTTC
TRBV5-1	TRBD1	TRBJ1-3	-	CASSRGAGGLGNTIYF	TGCGCCAGCAGCCGAGGGGCAGGGGGCCTCGGAAACACCATATATTTT
TRBV29-1	-	TRBJ2-5	-	CSVEPGQKGETQYF	TGCAGCGTTGAACCCGGACAAAAAGGGGAGACCCAGTACTTC
TRBV3-1/TRBV3-2	-	TRBJ1-1	-	CASSQAQRFNTEAFF	TGTGCCAGCAGCCAAGCTCAACGGTTCAACACTGAAGCTTTCTTT
TRBV9	-	TRBJ2-7	-	CASSATTYSYEQYF	TGTGCCAGCAGCGCAACGACGTACTCCTACGAGCAGTACTTC
TRBV30	TRBD1	TRBJ1-5	-	CAWSLNWGTGTGSQPQHF	TGTGCCTGGAGTCTAAATTGGGGGACCGGGACAGGGAGTCAGCCCCAGCATTTT
TRBV7-9	TRBD2	TRBJ2-1	-	CASSLSGTSGGNEQFF	TGTGCCAGCAGCTTAAGCGGGACTAGCGGGGGCAATGAGCAGTTCTTC
TRBV3-1/TRBV3-2	-	TRBJ1-2	once	CASSQVTGGYTF	TGTGCCAGCAGCCAAGTAACTGGGGGCTACACCTTC
TRBV29-1	-	TRBJ2-7	-	CSGRTGPYEQYF	TGCAGCGGGCGGACGGGCCCCTACGAGCAGTACTTC
TRBV6-5	-	TRBJ1-2	-	CASTRGNYGYTF	TGTGCCAGCACGCGGGGGAACTATGGCTACACCTTC
TRBV12-5	-	TRBJ1-1	-	CASGLEKGTEAFF	TGTGCTAGTGGTTTGGAGAAAGGCACTGAAGCTTTCTTT
TRBV7-2	-	TRBJ1-3	-	CASSFASGNTIYF	TGTGCCAGCAGCTTTGCCTCTGGAAACACCATATATTTT
TRBV27	-	TRBJ1-1	-	CASRFSLITNTEAFF	TGTGCCAGCAGATTTAGCCTTATTACCAACACTGAAGCTTTCTTT
TRBV11-1	-	TRBJ2-1	once	CASSFSLPVVDEQFF	TGTGCCAGCAGCTTTTCGCTACCGGTAGTTGATGAGCAGTTCTTC
TRBV5-4	-	TRBJ1-1	-	CASSLEIGGNTEAFF	TGTGCCAGCAGCTTGGAGATAGGGGGGAACACTGAAGCTTTCTTT
TRBV12-3/TRBV12-4	-	TRBJ1-1	-	CASSYRMNTEAFF	TGTGCCAGCAGTTACAGAATGAACACTGAAGCTTTCTTT
TRBV4-1	TRBD2	TRBJ2-6	-	CASGGGRANVLTF	TGCGCCAGCGGGGGGGGAAGGGCCAACGTCCTGACTTTC
TRBV3-1/TRBV3-2	-	TRBJ2-7	-	CASSQVGYEQYF	TGTGCCAGCAGCCAAGTCGGCTACGAGCAGTACTTC
TRBV7-2	-	TRBJ1-2	-	CASSLAPWQGHGYTF	TGTGCCAGCAGCTTAGCACCATGGCAGGGGCATGGCTACACCTTC
TRBV11-2	TRBD1	TRBJ2-7	-	CASSLGTGGTYEQYF	TGTGCCAGCAGCCTAGGGACAGGAGGTACCTACGAGCAGTACTTC
TRBV3-1/TRBV3-2	-	TRBJ1-1	-	CASSQANIFAEAFF	TGTGCCAGCAGCCAAGCCAATATTTTCGCTGAAGCTTTCTTT
TRBV4-1	-	TRBJ2-7	-	CASSQVLGGSYEQYF	TGCGCCAGCAGCCAAGTCTTAGGAGGCTCCTACGAGCAGTACTTC
TRBV5-8	-	TRBJ1-1	-	CASSLAGGVNTEAFF	TGTGCCAGCAGCTTGGCGGGAGGCGTGAACACTGAAGCTTTCTTT
TRBV2	-	TRBJ2-6	-	CASSTQAAGANVLTF	TGTGCCAGCAGCACTCAAGCGGCTGGGGCCAACGTCCTGACTTTC
TRBV18	-	TRBJ1-1	-	CASSREQGVNTEAFF	TGTGCCAGCTCACGCGAACAGGGAGTGAACACTGAAGCTTTCTTT
TRBV6-5	-	TRBJ1-1	-	CASSLRRQNTEAFF	TGTGCCAGCAGTTTAAGGCGGCAGAACACTGAAGCTTTCTTT
TRBV28	TRBD1	TRBJ1-1	-	CASSYRDRIFEAFF	TGTGCCAGCAGTTACCGGGACAGGATATTTGAAGCTTTCTTT
TRBV6-2/TRBV6-3	TRBD1	TRBJ1-5	-	CASSYARGRGQPQHF	TGTGCCAGCAGTTACGCCAGGGGGCGCGGTCAGCCCCAGCATTTT
TRBV6-6	-	TRBJ1-2	-	CASSYSSPNYGYTF	TGTGCCAGCAGTTACAGTTCACCAAACTATGGCTACACCTTC
TRBV4-3	TRBD1	TRBJ1-2	-	CASSHGQGSYGYTF	TGCGCCAGCAGCCATGGACAGGGGAGCTATGGCTACACCTTC